The T cell receptor beta chain under discussion was sequenced for a study of cytomegalovirus exposure and HLA in healthy donors. Looking at the study overall: An earlier analysis found some 100 million unique TCR beta sequences from roughly 170 million T cells.

The study, taken as a whole, reports: Later analysis demonstrated an association between a missense DCLRE1C variant and TCR beta V- and J-gene trimming. Immune exposure information available was restricted to CMV serostatus.

Germline CDR1 KGHSH, CDR2 LQKENI. The CDR3 is 15 amino acids. Note on this clone: The antigen is undetermined. The junction shows a germline mismatch at one end, possibly a read error.

The primer mix had 60 Vbeta and 13 Jbeta primers. Measured with immunoSEQ multiplex PCR; TCRdb has only the in-frame clones, and not every one. The sample consists of over 150,000 clones, around 77% of them appearing once. Sequenced sample: PBMCs. The source is a man under 40 in good health and CMV-seropositive. This rearrangement joins TRBV18 to TRBJ1-4; TRBD1 might be the D (6 bases). CDR3 in DNA: TGTGCCAGCTCACCACCGGGTACAGGGAATGTAAAACTGTTTTTT. Its protein is CASSPPGTGNVKLFF.